These T cell receptor beta chains were read from a single sample in a study of T cell responses to AZD1222 COVID-19 vaccine. Method: immunoSEQ multiplex PCR; TCRdb's copy keeps in-frame clones and lacks some. Among roughly 150,000 clones listed, less than 95% were seen once. Here the sequenced sample was peripheral blood, taken 28 days after the second AZD1222 dose. The origin of the receptors is an adult who received the AZD1222 COVID-19 vaccine. Each CDR3 is given with its conserved first and last residue. Fields, in order: V gene, J gene, D gene, CDR3 protein. A D gene is named only where the DNA matches it firmly.

TRBV7-3	TRBJ2-7	-	CASSLRGRGVYEQYF
TRBV29-1	TRBJ1-4	TRBD1	CSAVRQGAANEKLFF
TRBV5-1	TRBJ2-1	TRBD2	CASSLGFAGLSSGGYRYNEQFF
TRBV9	TRBJ1-6	TRBD1	CASSVGTGVLNSPLHF
TRBV10-3	TRBJ2-2	-	CAISVLQGTGELFF
TRBV7-9	TRBJ1-6	TRBD1	CASSLVAGQGATPLHF
TRBV5-1	TRBJ1-2	-	CASRGLDRPNYGYTF
TRBV19	TRBJ2-7	TRBD1	CASSIGRDRDYEQYF
TRBV30	TRBJ1-2	TRBD1	CAWEPRDRGGYTF
TRBV9	TRBJ1-3	-	CASSSQQGPDSGNTIYF
TRBV4-3	TRBJ2-6	-	CASSQEPGANVLTF
TRBV7-9	TRBJ1-1	TRBD1	CASSFSDRGLAFF